The present T cell receptor beta chain was sequenced within a study of blood T cell repertoires in COVID-19. The repertoire was sequenced with immunoSEQ multiplex PCR; TCRdb's copy has only in-frame clones and lacks some. The sample lists 130,000 to 150,000 clones, 80% to 90% occurring once. Per the germline V gene, CDR1 is LGHNA and CDR2 is YSLEER. The ends were cut back, 0 bases at V and 2 bases at J, with 19 bases in the middle. The CDR3 sequence is 18 residues long. This clone turned up a few times. V is TRBV4-3 and J is TRBJ1-2; D is perhaps TRBD1 (6 bases). The source material was peripheral blood. The source is a man in his fifties or sixties with active or convalescent COVID-19. The CDR3 DNA sequence: TGCGCCAGCAGCCAAGATCCCCTCCCGGGAGGGGGGAACTATGGCTACACCTTC. Protein product: CASSQDPLPGGGNYGYTF.